This T cell receptor beta chain originates from a study of blood T cell repertoires in COVID-19. Study information: There were acute and convalescent COVID-19 samples, and they came from the United States, Italy and Spain.

Using immunoSEQ multiplex PCR, the repertoire was profiled, and TCRdb retains in-frame clones only, with some absent. The sample lists roughly 180,000 clones, roughly 85% occurring once. The germline CDR1 and CDR2 sequences are SGHTA and FQGTGA. J was trimmed by 9 bases and V by 5 bases; bases with no gene match: 8. CDR3 length: 16 residues. The sample was peripheral blood. The V gene is TRBV7-3, the J gene TRBJ2-1; TRBD2 matches 15 bases. The TCR was taken from a woman in her sixties or seventies with acute or convalescent COVID-19. CDR3 sequence reads: CASSHSGTSGRSEQFF. DNA for the CDR3: TGTGCCAGCAGCCATTCCGGGACTAGCGGGAGGAGTGAGCAGTTCTTC.